The 30 T cell receptor beta chains below come from one sample, sequenced in a study of blood T cell repertoires in COVID-19. Profiled with immunoSEQ multiplex PCR; TCRdb holds only in-frame clones, not every one. There are 250,000 to 350,000 clones in the sample; approximately 84% occur only once, and over 1.1% lies in the top ten. The sequenced sample consisted of peripheral blood. Every receptor here comes from a human donor with COVID-19, enrolled during active disease. The donor label of this sample is uncertain.

The rearrangement links TRBV5-4 to TRBJ2-5; 7 nucleotides agree with TRBD1. Germline CDR1 SGHNT, CDR2 YYREEE (reference sequence). This CDR3 is built from 15 residues. V shed 0 bases and J 5 bases; nucleotides not matched to a gene: 7. In nucleotides, the CDR3 is TGTGCCAGCAGCTTGGGGAGACAGGGCGGGGAGACCCAGTACTTC. The encoded protein is CASSLGRQGGETQYF.

This clone occurred once. The chain uses TRBV3-1 (or the pseudogene TRBV3-2) and TRBJ2-7, with D possibly matching TRBD1 (5 bases). V was trimmed by 0 bases and J by 5 bases, leaving 5 bases between them. The germline V gene has CDR1 LGHDT and CDR2 YNNKEL (reference sequence). This CDR3 spans 12 amino acids. The CDR3 spells CASSQDRDEQYF. CDR3 in DNA: TGTGCCAGCAGCCAAGACAGGGACGAGCAGTACTTC.

V usage is TRBV19 and J usage is TRBJ1-1; D gene ambiguous. The ends were cut back, 5 bases at V and 5 bases at J, with 12 bases in the middle. The germline V gene has CDR1 LNHDA and CDR2 SQIVND (reference sequence). The CDR3 is made up of 13 amino acids. The DNA of the CDR3 is TGTGCCAGTAGTCCAGAGGGATGGACTGAAGCTTTCTTT. It codes for CASSPEGWTEAFF.

The chain carries TRBV28 and TRBJ1-1, with D tentatively TRBD1 (5 bases). V lost 6 bases, J lost 11 bases, and 19 bases lay in between. This CDR3 has 13 amino acids. The germline CDR1 and CDR2 sequences are MDHEN and SYDVKM. The CDR3 spells CASRSPQQAPAFF. The DNA of the CDR3 is TGTGCCAGCAGGTCACCCCAACAGGCCCCGGCTTTCTTT. Variable domain in full (rest from reference TRBV28 and TRBJ1-1): DVKVTQSSRYLVKRTGEKVFLECVQDMDHENMFWYRQDPGLGLRLIYFSYDVKMKEKGDIPEGYSVSREKKERFSLILESASTNQTSMYLCASRSPQQAPAFFGQGTRLTVV.

This chain links TRBV6-5 with TRBJ1-1, with a possible D match to TRBD1 (6 bases). Germline V lookup: CDR1 MNHEY, CDR2 SVGAGI. This CDR3 is built from 16 residues. V was shortened by 4 bases and J by 8 bases, with 23 bases between the two germline ends. The CDR3 sequence: CASSSTRGGRTQEAFF. The CDR3 nucleotides read TGTGCCAGCAGTTCCACTCGGGGGGGGCGGACGCAGGAAGCTTTCTTT.

The chain has TRBV20-1 and TRBJ1-5; no reliable D call. Trimming stripped 3 bases from V and 3 bases from J, with 9 bases between. The CDR3 spans 13 residues. Per germline, CDR1 DFQATT and CDR2 SNEGSKA (reference sequence). The CDR3 DNA reads TGCAGTGCTAGTAGCAGGAACAATCAGCCCCAGCATTTT. Amino acids: CSASSRNNQPQHF.

The chain carries TRBV5-1 and TRBJ2-2; 10 bases fit TRBD1. The CDR3 totals 16 residues. Germline V CDR1 and CDR2: SGHRS, YFSETQ. The J segment lost 6 bases and the V segment lost 2 bases, leaving 7 bases of the junction unmatched. CDR3 in DNA: TGCGCCAGCAGCTTTGTCGGGACAGGGGACGCCGGGGAGCTGTTTTTT. It specifies CASSFVGTGDAGELFF.

This clone has a handful of counts. This chain connects TRBV28 to TRBJ1-6; a weak D match, TRBD1 (5 bases). Germline V lookup: CDR1 MDHEN, CDR2 SYDVKM. The CDR3 contains 12 residues. The V end was cut by 6 bases, the J end by 7 bases, with 7 bases between. CDR3 in DNA: TGTGCCAGCAGGCGGGGCAATTCACCCCTCCACTTT. Amino acid sequence: CASRRGNSPLHF.

The CDR3 is CASSPTTGPVNTEAFF. The CDR3 bases are TGTGCCAGCTCACCAACGACAGGGCCGGTGAACACTGAAGCTTTCTTT. The gene calls are TRBV18 and TRBJ1-1; 7 bases are a match to TRBD1. V gave up 2 bases and J gave up 0 bases; unmatched junction bases: 6. Germline V gene data show CDR1 as KGHSH and CDR2 as LQKENI. The length of the CDR3 is 16 residues.

V gene TRBV19 combines with J gene TRBJ2-5, with a tentative D call TRBD1 (6 bases). Deletions cut 10 bases from V and 5 bases from J, with 17 bases between. Germline lookup yields CDR1 LNHDA and CDR2 SQIVND (reference sequence). The CDR3 is 13 residues long. In DNA form, the CDR3 reads TGTGCCACCTCAGGGGCTAGAGGTGAGACCCAGTACTTC. It yields the protein CATSGARGETQYF.

The rearrangement uses TRBV21-1 and TRBJ1-5. TRBV21-1 counts as a pseudogene. The CDR3 contains 18 residues. CDR3 in DNA: TGTGCCAACTCCGTCGTGTCAGGTCCTCGGGGGAGCAATCAGCCCCAGCATTTT. Its protein product is CANSVVSGPRGSNQPQHF.

The rearrangement joins TRBV6-5 to TRBJ2-5; TRBD1 matches 9 bases. Losses at the gene ends were 5 bases for V and 4 bases for J; bases not matched to a gene: 8. This CDR3 spans 15 amino acids. Germline V gene lookup returns CDR1 MNHEY and CDR2 SVGAGI. CDR3 sequence (DNA): TGTGCCAGCAGTCAAAACAGGGGGCGCGTAGAGACCCAGTACTTC. Its translation is CASSQNRGRVETQYF.

V gene TRBV10-3 combines with J gene TRBJ1-1, with a possible D match to TRBD1 (5 bases). The V end was cut by 3 bases, the J end by 0 bases, with 14 bases between. Germline values: CDR1 ENHRY, CDR2 SYGVKD. The CDR3 is made up of 16 amino acids. The CDR3 DNA sequence: TGTGCCATCAGTGAATCAGGGAACCTCATGAACACTGAAGCTTTCTTT. Protein: CAISESGNLMNTEAFF.

The chain uses TRBV3-1 (or the pseudogene TRBV3-2) and TRBJ1-1; 7 bases agree with TRBD1. With V trimmed by 5 bases and J by 10 bases, 13 bases remained unmatched. The CDR3 spans 14 residues. The germline V gene encodes CDR1 LGHDT and CDR2 YNNKEL (reference sequence). DNA for the CDR3: TGTGCCAGCAGCACTCTATTGGGGTCAGGGGGAGCTTTCTTT. This encodes CASSTLLGSGGAFF.

V gene TRBV13 combines with J gene TRBJ1-1, with D perhaps TRBD1 (6 bases). Per the germline V gene, CDR1 is PRHDT and CDR2 is FYEKMQ (reference sequence). The CDR3 covers 15 residues. V lost 2 bases to trimming and J lost 1 base, with 11 bases between them. The CDR3 coding sequence is TGTGCCAGCAGCTTACGGGGGGGACAGAACACTGAAGCTTTCTTT. Residues: CASSLRGGQNTEAFF.

The chain combines TRBV27 with TRBJ2-1; D uncertain. Trimming took 6 bases from V and 0 from J, leaving 18 bases between them. The germline V gene has CDR1 MNHEY and CDR2 SMNVEV (reference sequence). This CDR3 contains 17 residues. The CDR3 nucleotides read TGTGCCAGCAGATCTAGGCCTCTTGATAGCTCCTACAATGAGCAGTTCTTC. It yields the protein CASRSRPLDSSYNEQFF.

For the CDR3, the DNA is TGTGCCAGCAGTTACTCCCCACAAAACCCCTACGAGCAGTACTTC. This gives the protein CASSYSPQNPYEQYF. The V gene is TRBV6-5, the J gene TRBJ2-7; D not resolved. Germline CDR1 MNHEY, CDR2 SVGAGI. CDR3 length: 15 amino acids. V shed 0 bases and J shed 2 bases, with 11 bases lying between them.

This clone was counted once. The chain is built from TRBV30 and TRBJ2-2; D remains unclear. Per the germline V gene, CDR1 is GTSNPN and CDR2 is SVGIG (reference sequence). There are 14 residues in the CDR3. V lost 0 bases to trimming and J lost 5 bases, with 10 bases between them. The chain's CDR3 is CAWSVRQLTGELFF. The CDR3 DNA is TGTGCCTGGAGTGTTCGGCAACTAACCGGGGAGCTGTTTTTT.

This chain links TRBV18 with TRBJ1-1; D may be TRBD1 (6 bases). Germline values: CDR1 KGHSH, CDR2 LQKENI. V was shortened by 2 bases and J by 5 bases, with 18 bases between the two germline ends. This CDR3 contains 16 residues. The CDR3 bases are TGTGCCAGCTCACCAATCCAGGAGGCAGGGGCGACTGAAGCTTTCTTT. It is translated as CASSPIQEAGATEAFF.

The J gene is TRBJ2-7, the V gene TRBV5-1, with TRBD2 as a possible D gene (6 bases). This CDR3 is built from 14 residues. Per the germline V gene, CDR1 is SGHRS and CDR2 is YFSETQ. The V and J ends lost 0 bases and 6 bases respectively, with 13 bases between them. CDR3 protein: CASSLVEGPGEQYF. The CDR3 DNA reads TGCGCCAGCAGCTTGGTGGAGGGTCCTGGCGAGCAGTACTTC. Variable domain in full (rest from reference TRBV5-1 and TRBJ2-7): KAGVTQTPRYLIKTRGQQVTLSCSPISGHRSVSWYQQTPGQGLQFLFEYFSETQRNKGNFPGRFSGRQFSNSRSEMNVSTLELGDSALYLCASSLVEGPGEQYFGPGTRLTVT.

This chain joins TRBV28 and TRBJ2-5, with 7 bases that match TRBD1. The J segment lost 3 bases and the V segment lost 3 bases, leaving 10 bases of the junction unmatched. From germline, CDR1 is MDHEN and CDR2 SYDVKM. The CDR3 contains 16 residues. The CDR3 DNA sequence: TGTGCCAGCAGTTTCAACAGGGGAGAGAAGGAAGAGACCCAGTACTTC. Amino acids: CASSFNRGEKEETQYF.

The V call is TRBV19, the J call TRBJ2-7; 7 bases map to TRBD2. V trimming: 1 base; J trimming: 6 bases; junction bases outside the gene matches: 6. The germline CDR1 and CDR2 sequences are LNHDA and SQIVND (reference sequence). This CDR3 is built from 14 residues. The CDR3 loop is CASSIAPSGGEQYF. Written as DNA, the CDR3 is TGTGCCAGTAGTATAGCCCCTTCGGGGGGCGAGCAGTACTTC.

The CDR3 nucleotides read TGTGCCAGCAGCGTCCAAGGTGGGACAGCCACAGATACGCAGTATTTT. Translation gives CASSVQGGTATDTQYF. This chain joins TRBV9 and TRBJ2-3; 7 nucleotides match TRBD1. This CDR3 has 16 amino acids. V trimming: 2 bases; J trimming: 2 bases; junction bases outside the gene matches: 8. CDR1 and CDR2 (germline): SGDLS, YYNGEE.

The chain has TRBV7-9 and TRBJ2-7; the match to TRBD2 covers 15 bases. CDR1 and CDR2 from the germline V gene are SEHNR and FQNEAQ (reference sequence). This CDR3 is 17 amino acids long. Losses at the gene ends were 5 bases for V and 6 bases for J; bases not matched to a gene: 11. The CDR3 DNA sequence: TGTGCCAGCAGCACCGGGACTAGCGGGAGGCTACCCCGCGAGCAGTACTTC. It yields the protein CASSTGTSGRLPREQYF.

This chain connects TRBV20-1 to TRBJ1-5; no reliable D call. The CDR3 extends over 16 amino acids. Germline values: CDR1 DFQATT, CDR2 SNEGSKA (reference sequence). Trimming pared 3 bases from V and 0 bases from J, leaving 15 bases between. CDR3 amino acids: CSASGDTSYSNQPQHF. The CDR3 DNA follows: TGCAGTGCTAGTGGTGACACATCGTATAGCAATCAGCCCCAGCATTTT.

The J gene is TRBJ2-5, the V gene TRBV7-9; 8 positions match TRBD2. CDR1 and CDR2 from the germline V gene are SEHNR and FQNEAQ (reference sequence). The CDR3 runs 15 residues. Unmatched junction bases numbered 5, after V lost 3 bases and J lost 2 bases. The CDR3, as DNA: TGTGCCAGCAGCTTTAGCGGGGAACTACAAGAGACCCAGTACTTC. It codes for CASSFSGELQETQYF.

The count of this clone is one. The chain is built from TRBV5-1 and TRBJ2-1, with D perhaps TRBD2 (6 bases). The CDR3 has 18 residues. Trimming took off 0 bases at V and 4 bases at J, with 20 bases between the two ends. Germline lookup yields CDR1 SGHRS and CDR2 YFSETQ. CDR3 in DNA: TGCGCCAGCAGCTTGGCCGGGACTCCCACGGGGAGATACAATGAGCAGTTCTTC. Translating gives CASSLAGTPTGRYNEQFF. Full variable domain (remainder filled in from reference TRBV5-1 and TRBJ2-1): KAGVTQTPRYLIKTRGQQVTLSCSPISGHRSVSWYQQTPGQGLQFLFEYFSETQRNKGNFPGRFSGRQFSNSRSEMNVSTLELGDSALYLCASSLAGTPTGRYNEQFFGPGTRLTVL.

This clone was seen just once. The CDR3 protein is CASSLGQGGQPQHF. DNA for the CDR3: TGCGCCAGCAGCCTCGGACAGGGAGGCCAGCCCCAGCATTTT. The V call is TRBV4-3, the J call TRBJ1-5, with TRBD1 matching 8 bases. From germline, CDR1 is LGHNA and CDR2 YSLEER. The CDR3 has 14 residues. V lost 4 bases to trimming and J lost 7 bases; unmatched junction nucleotides: 6.

This clone was found once. The J gene is TRBJ2-7, the V gene TRBV9; 10 bases are a match to TRBD2. V was pared by 4 bases and J by 5 bases, with 18 bases of the junction left unmatched. Per germline, CDR1 SGDLS and CDR2 YYNGEE. The CDR3 totals 18 residues. CDR3 sequence reads: CASSPHLGGSGRAHEQYF. In nucleotides, the CDR3 is TGTGCCAGCAGCCCGCACCTCGGGGGGAGCGGGAGGGCCCACGAGCAGTACTTC. Using reference TRBV9 and TRBJ2-7 for the parts outside the CDR3, the full variable domain is DSGVTQTPKHLITATGQRVTLRCSPRSGDLSVYWYQQSLDQGLQFLIQYYNGEERAKGNILERFSAQQFPDLHSELNLSSLELGDSALYFCASSPHLGGSGRAHEQYFGPGTRLTVT.

The J gene is TRBJ1-2, the V gene TRBV28, with 7 bases that match TRBD1. The CDR3 loop spans 16 amino acids. The germline V gene encodes CDR1 MDHEN and CDR2 SYDVKM. J gave up 5 bases and V 4 bases, and 13 bases lay outside the gene matches. CDR3 region: CASSSPTTGARYGYTF. CDR3 DNA sequence: TGTGCCAGCAGTTCCCCCACTACAGGGGCCAGATATGGCTACACCTTC.